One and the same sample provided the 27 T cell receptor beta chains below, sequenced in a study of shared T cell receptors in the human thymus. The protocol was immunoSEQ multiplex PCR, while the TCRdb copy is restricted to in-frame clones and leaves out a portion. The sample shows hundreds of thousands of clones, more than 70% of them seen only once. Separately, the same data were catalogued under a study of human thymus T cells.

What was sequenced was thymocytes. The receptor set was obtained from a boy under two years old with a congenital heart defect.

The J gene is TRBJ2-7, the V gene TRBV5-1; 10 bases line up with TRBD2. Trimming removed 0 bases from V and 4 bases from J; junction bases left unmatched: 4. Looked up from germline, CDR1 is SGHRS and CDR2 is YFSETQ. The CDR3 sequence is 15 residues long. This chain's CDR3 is CASSLEGGLAYEQYF. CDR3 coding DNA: TGCGCCAGCAGCTTGGAAGGGGGACTAGCGTACGAGCAGTACTTC.

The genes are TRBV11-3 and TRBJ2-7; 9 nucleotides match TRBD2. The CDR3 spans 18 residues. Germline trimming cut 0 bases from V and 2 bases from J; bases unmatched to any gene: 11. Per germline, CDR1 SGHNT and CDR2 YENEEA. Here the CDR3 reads CASSLDMGFAGGPYEQYF. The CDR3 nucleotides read TGTGCCAGCAGCTTAGATATGGGTTTCGCGGGAGGGCCCTACGAGCAGTACTTC.

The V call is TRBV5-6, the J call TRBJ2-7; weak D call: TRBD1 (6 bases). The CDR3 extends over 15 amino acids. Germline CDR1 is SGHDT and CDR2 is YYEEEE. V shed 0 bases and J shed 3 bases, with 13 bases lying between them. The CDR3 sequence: CASSLVGRGVYEQYF. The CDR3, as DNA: TGTGCCAGCAGCTTGGTTGGCAGGGGCGTCTACGAGCAGTACTTC. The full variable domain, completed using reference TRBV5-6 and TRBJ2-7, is DAGVTQSPTHLIKTRGQQVTLRCSPKSGHDTVSWYQQALGQGPQFIFQYYEEEERQRGNFPDRFSGHQFPNYSSELNVNALLLGDSALYLCASSLVGRGVYEQYFGPGTRLTVT.

CDR3 amino acids: CASGLEDGRRKESHTEAFF. CDR3 sequence (DNA): TGTGCTAGTGGTTTGGAGGATGGAAGAAGAAAGGAGTCTCACACTGAAGCTTTCTTT. This chain links TRBV12-5 with TRBJ1-1, with D unresolved. Per the germline V gene, CDR1 is LGHNT and CDR2 is FRNRAP. This CDR3 region has 19 residues. The V end was cut by 1 base, the J end by 3 bases, with 24 bases between. Full variable domain (outside the CDR3, taken from reference TRBV12-5 and TRBJ1-1): DARVTQTPRHKVTEMGQEVTMRCQPILGHNTVFWYRQTMMQGLELLAYFRNRAPLDDSGMPKDRFSAEMPDATLATLKIQPSEPRDSAVYFCASGLEDGRRKESHTEAFFGQGTRLTVV.

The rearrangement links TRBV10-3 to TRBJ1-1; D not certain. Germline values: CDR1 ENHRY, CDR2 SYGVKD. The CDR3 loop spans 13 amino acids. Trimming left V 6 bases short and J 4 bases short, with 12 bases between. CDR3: CAISRPGSTEAFF. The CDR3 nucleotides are TGTGCCATCAGCCGGCCTGGGAGCACTGAAGCTTTCTTT.

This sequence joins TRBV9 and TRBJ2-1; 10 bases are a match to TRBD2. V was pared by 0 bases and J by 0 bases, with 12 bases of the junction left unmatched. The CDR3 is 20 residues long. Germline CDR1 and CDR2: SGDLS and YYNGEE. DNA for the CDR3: TGTGCCAGCAGCGTAGCTTGGGGCCTAGCGGGGGAGAGCTCCTACAATGAGCAGTTCTTC. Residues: CASSVAWGLAGESSYNEQFF.

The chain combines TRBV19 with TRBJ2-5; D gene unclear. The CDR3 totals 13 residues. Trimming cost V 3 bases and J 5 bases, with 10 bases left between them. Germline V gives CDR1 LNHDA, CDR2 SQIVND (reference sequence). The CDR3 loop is CASSIPREETQYF. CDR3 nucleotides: TGTGCCAGTAGTATTCCCCGAGAGGAGACCCAGTACTTC.

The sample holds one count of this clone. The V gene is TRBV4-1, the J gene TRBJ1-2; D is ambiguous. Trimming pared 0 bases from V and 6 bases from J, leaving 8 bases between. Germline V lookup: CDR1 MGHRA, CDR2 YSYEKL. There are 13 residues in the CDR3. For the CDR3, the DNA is TGCGCCAGCAGCCAAGACGGGAGCCATGGCTACACCTTC. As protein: CASSQDGSHGYTF.

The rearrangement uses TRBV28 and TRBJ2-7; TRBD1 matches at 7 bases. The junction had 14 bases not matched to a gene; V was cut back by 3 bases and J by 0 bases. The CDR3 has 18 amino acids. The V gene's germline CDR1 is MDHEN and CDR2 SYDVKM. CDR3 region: CASSLRRVQGVGSYEQYF. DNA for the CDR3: TGTGCCAGCAGTTTGCGGCGGGTCCAGGGGGTCGGCTCCTACGAGCAGTACTTC.

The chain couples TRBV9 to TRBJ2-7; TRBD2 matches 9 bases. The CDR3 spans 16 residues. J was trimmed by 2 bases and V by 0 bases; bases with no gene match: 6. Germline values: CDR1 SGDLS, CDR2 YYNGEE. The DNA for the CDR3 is TGTGCCAGCAGCGTAGTTGCGGGAGGGCCAACCTACGAGCAGTACTTC. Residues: CASSVVAGGPTYEQYF.

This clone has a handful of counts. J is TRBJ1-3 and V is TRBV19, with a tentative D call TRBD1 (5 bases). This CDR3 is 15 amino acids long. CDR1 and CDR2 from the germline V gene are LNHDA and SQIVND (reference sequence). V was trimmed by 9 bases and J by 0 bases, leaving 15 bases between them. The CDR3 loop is CASTWGLSSGNTIYF. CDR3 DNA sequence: TGTGCCAGCACGTGGGGACTCAGCTCTGGAAACACCATATATTTT.

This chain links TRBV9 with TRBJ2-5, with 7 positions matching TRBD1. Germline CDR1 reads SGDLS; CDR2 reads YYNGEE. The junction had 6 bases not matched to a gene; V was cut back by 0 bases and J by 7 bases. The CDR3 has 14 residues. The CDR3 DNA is TGTGCCAGCAGCGTAGGTAGGGGGCGCGGGACCCAGTACTTC. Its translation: CASSVGRGRGTQYF.

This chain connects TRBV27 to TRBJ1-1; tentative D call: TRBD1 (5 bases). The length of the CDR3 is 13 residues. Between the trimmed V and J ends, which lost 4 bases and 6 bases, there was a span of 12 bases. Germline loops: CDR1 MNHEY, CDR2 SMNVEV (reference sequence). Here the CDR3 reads CASSSSGLAEAFF. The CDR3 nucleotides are TGTGCCAGCAGTTCGTCAGGGCTCGCTGAAGCTTTCTTT.

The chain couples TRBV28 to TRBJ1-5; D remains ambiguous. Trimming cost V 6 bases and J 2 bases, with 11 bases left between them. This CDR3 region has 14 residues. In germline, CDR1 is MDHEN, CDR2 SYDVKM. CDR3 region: CASSTDFGNQPQHF. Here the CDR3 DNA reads TGTGCCAGCAGCACGGACTTCGGCAATCAGCCCCAGCATTTT.

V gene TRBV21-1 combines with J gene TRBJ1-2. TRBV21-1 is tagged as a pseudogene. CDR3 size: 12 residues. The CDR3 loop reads CASSKPLPGYTF. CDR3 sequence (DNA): TGTGCCAGCAGCAAACCCCTTCCTGGCTACACCTTC.

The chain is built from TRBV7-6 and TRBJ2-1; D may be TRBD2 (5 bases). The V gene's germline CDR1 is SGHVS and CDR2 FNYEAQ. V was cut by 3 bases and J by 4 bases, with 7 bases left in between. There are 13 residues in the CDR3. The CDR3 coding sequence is TGTGCCAGCAGCTTGAGGGTATACAATGAGCAGTTCTTC. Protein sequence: CASSLRVYNEQFF.

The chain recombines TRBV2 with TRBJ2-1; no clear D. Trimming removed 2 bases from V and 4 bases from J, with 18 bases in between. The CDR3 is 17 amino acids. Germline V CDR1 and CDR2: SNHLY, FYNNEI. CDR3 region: CASSEKEKAIVYNEQFF. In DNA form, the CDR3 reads TGTGCCAGCAGTGAAAAGGAGAAGGCGATCGTTTACAATGAGCAGTTCTTC.

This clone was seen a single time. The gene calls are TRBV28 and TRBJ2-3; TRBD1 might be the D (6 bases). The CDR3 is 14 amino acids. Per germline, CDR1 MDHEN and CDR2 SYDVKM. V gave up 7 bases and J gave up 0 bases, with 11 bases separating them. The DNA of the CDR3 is TGTGCCAGCATAGACGGACAGAGCACAGATACGCAGTATTTT. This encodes CASIDGQSTDTQYF.

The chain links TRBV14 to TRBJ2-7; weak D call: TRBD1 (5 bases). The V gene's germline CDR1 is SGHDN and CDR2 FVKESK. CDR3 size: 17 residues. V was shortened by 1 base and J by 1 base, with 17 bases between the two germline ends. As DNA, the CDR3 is TGTGCCAGCAGCCAAGGGCAGGGATTATCTCGTTCCTACGAGCAGTACTTC. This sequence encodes CASSQGQGLSRSYEQYF.

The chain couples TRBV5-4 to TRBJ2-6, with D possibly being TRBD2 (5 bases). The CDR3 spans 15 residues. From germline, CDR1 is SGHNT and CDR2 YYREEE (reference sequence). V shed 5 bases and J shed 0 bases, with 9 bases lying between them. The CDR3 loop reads CASSLGGSGANVLTF. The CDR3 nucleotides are TGTGCCAGCAGTCTCGGAGGCTCTGGGGCCAACGTCCTGACTTTC.

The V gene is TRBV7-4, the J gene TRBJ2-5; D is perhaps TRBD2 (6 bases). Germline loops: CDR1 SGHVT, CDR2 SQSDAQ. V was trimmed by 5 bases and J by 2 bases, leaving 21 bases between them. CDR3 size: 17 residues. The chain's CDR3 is CASSHRYGFSGQETQYF. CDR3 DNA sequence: TGTGCCAGCAGCCACAGATATGGGTTTAGCGGACAAGAGACCCAGTACTTC.

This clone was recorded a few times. The CDR3 spells CAFSPTGGDEKLFF. The CDR3 coding sequence is TGTGCCTTCTCCCCGACAGGGGGCGATGAAAAACTGTTTTTT. This chain links TRBV30 with TRBJ1-4; the match to TRBD1 covers 10 bases. Per the germline V gene, CDR1 is GTSNPN and CDR2 is SVGIG (reference sequence). The ends lost 7 bases at V and 6 bases at J; junction bases unmatched: 8. The CDR3 sequence is 14 residues long.

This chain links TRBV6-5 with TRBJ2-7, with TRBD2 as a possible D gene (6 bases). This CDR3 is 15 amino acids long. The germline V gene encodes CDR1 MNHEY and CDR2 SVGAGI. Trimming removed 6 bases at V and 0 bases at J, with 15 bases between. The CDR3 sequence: CASSLGTHNSYEQYF. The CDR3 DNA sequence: TGTGCCAGCAGCCTCGGGACTCATAACTCCTACGAGCAGTACTTC.

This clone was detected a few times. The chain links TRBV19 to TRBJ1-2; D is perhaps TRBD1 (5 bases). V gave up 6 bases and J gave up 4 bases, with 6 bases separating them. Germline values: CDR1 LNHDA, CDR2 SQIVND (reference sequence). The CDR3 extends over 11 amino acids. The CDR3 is CASRTVYGYTF. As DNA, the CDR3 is TGTGCCAGTAGGACAGTCTATGGCTACACCTTC.

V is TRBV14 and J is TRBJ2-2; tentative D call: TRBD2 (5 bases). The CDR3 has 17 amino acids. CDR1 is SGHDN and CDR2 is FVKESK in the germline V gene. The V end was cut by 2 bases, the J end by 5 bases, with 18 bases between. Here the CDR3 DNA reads TGTGCCAGCAGCCAATATAGTAGGGAGTTGCTTACCGGGGAGCTGTTTTTT. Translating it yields CASSQYSRELLTGELFF.

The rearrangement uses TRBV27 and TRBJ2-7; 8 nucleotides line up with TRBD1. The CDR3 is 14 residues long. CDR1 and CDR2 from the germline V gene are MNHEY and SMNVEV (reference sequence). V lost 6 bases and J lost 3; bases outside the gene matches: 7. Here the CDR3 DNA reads TGTGCCAGCAGCCCGGGACAGGCTTTCTACGAGCAGTACTTC. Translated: CASSPGQAFYEQYF.

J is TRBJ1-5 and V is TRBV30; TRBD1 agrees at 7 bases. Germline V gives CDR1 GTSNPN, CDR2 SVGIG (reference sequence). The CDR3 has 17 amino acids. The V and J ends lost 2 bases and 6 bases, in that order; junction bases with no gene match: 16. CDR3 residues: CAWSPIYTPDRAQPQHF. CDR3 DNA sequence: TGTGCCTGGAGTCCGATTTACACGCCCGACAGGGCTCAGCCCCAGCATTTT. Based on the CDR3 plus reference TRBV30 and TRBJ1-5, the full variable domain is SQTIHQWPATLVQPVGSPLSLECTVEGTSNPNLYWYRQAAGRGLQLLFYSVGIGQISSEVPQNLSASRPQDRQFILSSKKLLLSDSGFYLCAWSPIYTPDRAQPQHFGDGTRLSIL.